The entry below gives a single T cell receptor (beta chain) sequence along with its context. The antigen remains undetermined. This CDR3 has 13 residues. Trimming pared 1 base from V and 7 bases from J, leaving 10 bases between. The germline V gene encodes CDR1 KGHSH and CDR2 LQKENI. The data stem from a study of identical twins. Points from the study as a whole: Conclusions leaned on cross-sectional statistical analysis and did not track the same donors over time.

TCRdb re-derived calls from the 5' RACE reads in MiXCR, one entry per CDR3 protein. The sample yields 700,000 or so distinct CDR3 sequences, around 8.3% seen once. The same data also went into a second study, on yellow fever vaccine responses in identical twins.

This clonotype was sampled from a woman between 18 and 30 years old in good health. This chain links TRBV18 with TRBJ2-5; D possibly uses TRBD1 or TRBD2 (6 bases each). Sequences were obtained from PBMCs. CDR3 DNA sequence: TGTGCCAGCTCACCACGATCGGGGGCGACCCAGTACTTC. Encoded protein: CASSPRSGATQYF.